This is a list of T cell receptor beta chains from one sample in a study of T-cell reconstitution after alpha-beta-depleted transplantation in children. TCRdb re-analysed the PCR reads in MiXCR, keeping a single row per CDR3 protein. The sample records 600,000 or so distinct CDR3 sequences, roughly 23% being singletons. This specimen was PBMCs, mostly from graft donor cells, taken 360 days after TCRalphabeta/CD19-depleted stem cell transplant. The receptors originated from a boy less than two years old who had a stem cell transplant for acute myeloid leukemia, so the T cells may come from the graft donor. CDR3s include the opening cysteine and the closing phenylalanine or tryptophan. A D gene is named only where the DNA matches it firmly. Part of the rows lack a size; the others show once, few, many or a class for expanded clones.

clone_size	v_call	j_call	d_call	cdr3_aa	cdr3_nt
-	TRBV12-3/TRBV12-4	TRBJ2-1	TRBD2	CASSHSGAYNEQFF	TGTGCCAGCAGCCATAGCGGGGCCTACAATGAGCAGTTCTTC
many	TRBV28	TRBJ1-5	-	CASVRNNQPQHF	TGTGCCAGCGTACGGAACAATCAGCCCCAGCATTTT
few	TRBV4-2	TRBJ2-1	-	CASSTRETGRTLNEQFF	TGTGCCAGCAGCACCCGAGAAACAGGGAGAACCCTCAATGAGCAGTTCTTC
-	TRBV20-1	TRBJ1-6	-	CSARDPLHRSLHF	TGCAGTGCTAGAGATCCCCTCCATAGATCCCTCCACTTT
many	TRBV6-4	TRBJ1-5	-	CASSDSQPQHF	TGTGCCAGCAGTGACAGTCAGCCCCAGCATTTT
many	TRBV20-1	TRBJ1-1	TRBD1	CSAFDPDRDLAFF	TGCAGTGCTTTTGACCCGGACAGGGACTTAGCTTTCTTT
few	TRBV5-1	TRBJ2-3	-	CASSYLDSSDTQYF	TGCGCCAGCAGCTACCTGGACAGTTCAGATACGCAGTATTTT
-	TRBV7-2	TRBJ2-3	-	CASKKEGRTDTQYF	TGTGCCAGCAAAAAGGAGGGACGCACAGATACGCAGTATTTT
-	TRBV6-1	TRBJ1-1	-	CASSDLRFEGTTEAFF	TGTGCCAGCAGTGACCTCCGTTTCGAGGGAACTACTGAAGCTTTCTTT
few	TRBV6-5	TRBJ2-5	TRBD2	CASSYPPLAGRAETQYF	TGTGCCAGCAGTTACCCTCCGCTAGCGGGTCGCGCGGAGACCCAGTACTTC
-	TRBV29-1	TRBJ1-6	-	CSVEVGYNSPLHF	TGCAGCGTTGAAGTAGGGTATAATTCACCCCTCCACTTT
-	TRBV4-3	TRBJ2-3	-	CASSQGRRQWAYTDTQYF	TGCGCCAGCAGCCAAGGGCGTCGACAGTGGGCGTACACAGATACGCAGTATTTT
-	TRBV2	TRBJ2-7	-	CASSSGKQYF	TGTGCCAGCAGTTCGGGGAAGCAGTACTTC
few	TRBV6-2/TRBV6-3	TRBJ2-1	-	CASSVDISWSSYNEQFF	TGTGCCAGCAGCGTAGACATTTCCTGGAGCTCCTACAATGAGCAGTTCTTC
many	TRBV9	TRBJ2-1	-	CASSVASSSHNEQFF	TGTGCCAGCAGCGTAGCTTCGTCTAGTCACAATGAGCAGTTCTTC
few	TRBV5-1	TRBJ1-1	TRBD1	CASSLRTGLNTEAFF	TGCGCCAGCAGCCTCCGGACAGGGTTGAACACTGAAGCTTTCTTT
many	TRBV2	TRBJ2-7	-	CASSEGPRGGDYEQYF	TGTGCCAGCAGTGAGGGTCCTCGGGGCGGGGATTACGAGCAGTACTTC
many	TRBV15	TRBJ2-4	-	CATSPGMGPPYFQYF	TGTGCCACCAGCCCAGGGATGGGACCGCCGTATTTTCAGTACTTC
many	TRBV7-9	TRBJ2-5	-	CASSKRQGGFQETQYF	TGTGCCAGCAGCAAGCGACAGGGAGGATTCCAAGAGACCCAGTACTTC
many	TRBV20-1	TRBJ2-3	-	CSATAGTSTDTQYF	TGCAGTGCAACAGCGGGGACAAGCACAGATACGCAGTATTTT
-	TRBV6-5	TRBJ1-5	-	CASSYFDSDNQPQHF	TGTGCCAGCAGTTACTTCGACAGCGATAATCAGCCCCAGCATTTT
-	TRBV20-1	TRBJ2-2	-	CSARGNGELFF	TGCAGTGCTAGGGGGAACGGGGAGCTGTTTTTT
-	TRBV11-3	TRBJ2-1	-	CASSFTGLTNEQFF	TGTGCCAGCAGCTTTACGGGCCTCACCAATGAGCAGTTCTTC
-	TRBV6-1	TRBJ2-7	-	CASSRHRDGAYEQYF	TGTGCCAGCAGCAGGCACCGGGACGGGGCCTACGAGCAGTACTTC
many	TRBV27	TRBJ2-2	-	CASRIGGELFF	TGTGCCAGCAGGATAGGTGGGGAGCTGTTTTTT
-	TRBV4-3	TRBJ2-4	TRBD2	CASSQAGLAGGPGGIQYF	TGCGCCAGCAGCCAAGCGGGACTAGCGGGGGGGCCTGGAGGCATTCAGTACTTC
-	TRBV7-8	TRBJ1-3	-	CASSLDHSYSGNTIYF	TGTGCCAGCAGCTTAGATCACAGCTACTCTGGAAACACCATATATTTT
few	TRBV4-3	TRBJ1-2	-	CASSQAGRHYYGYTF	TGCGCCAGCAGCCAAGCGGGCAGACACTACTATGGCTACACCTTC
-	TRBV29-1	TRBJ1-2	-	CSVGRGNYGYTF	TGCAGCGTTGGACGGGGGAACTATGGCTACACCTTC
many	TRBV28	TRBJ1-2	-	CASSSVGGRTGYTF	TGTGCCAGCAGTTCCGTGGGGGGAAGGACAGGCTACACCTTC
many	TRBV29-1	TRBJ2-1	TRBD1	CSVDRTGGGEQFF	TGCAGCGTTGATAGGACAGGGGGAGGTGAGCAGTTCTTC
many	TRBV2	TRBJ1-1	-	CASSEAFRVGSEAFF	TGTGCCAGCAGTGAAGCTTTTAGGGTGGGTTCTGAAGCTTTCTTT
many	TRBV9	TRBJ2-6	TRBD1	CASSGTGPYSGANVLTF	TGTGCCAGCAGCGGGACAGGGCCTTACTCTGGGGCCAACGTCCTGACTTTC
few	TRBV6-1	TRBJ1-2	-	CASSPREEYGYTF	TGTGCCAGCAGTCCCCGGGAAGAGTATGGCTACACCTTC
-	TRBV28	TRBJ2-2	-	CASSFGGTFTGELFF	TGTGCCAGCAGTTTTGGGGGGACGTTCACCGGGGAGCTGTTTTTT
many	TRBV20-1	TRBJ2-2	-	CSARDRGATGELFF	TGCAGTGCTAGAGACAGGGGGGCTACCGGGGAGCTGTTTTTT
many	TRBV6-1	TRBJ1-1	TRBD1	CASSADRIFTEAFF	TGTGCCAGCAGTGCGGACAGGATTTTCACTGAAGCTTTCTTT
-	TRBV7-2	TRBJ2-1	-	CASSLVPSVMEQFF	TGTGCCAGCAGCTTAGTCCCGTCGGTTATGGAGCAGTTCTTC
few	TRBV7-9	TRBJ2-5	TRBD1	CASSPPLGTAQETQYF	TGTGCCAGCAGCCCTCCCTTGGGGACAGCGCAAGAGACCCAGTACTTC
-	TRBV12-3/TRBV12-4	TRBJ2-5	-	CASTVTSPREKETQYF	TGTGCCAGCACCGTCACTAGTCCCCGAGAAAAAGAGACCCAGTACTTC
many	TRBV21-1	TRBJ2-7	-	CASSKVQASYEQYF	TGTGCCAGCAGCAAAGTGCAGGCATCCTACGAGCAGTACTTC
-	TRBV11-2	TRBJ2-5	-	CASRMDLRETQYF	TGTGCCAGCCGTATGGACCTCAGGGAGACCCAGTACTTC
many	TRBV20-1	TRBJ2-3	-	CSARGGAFRDTQYF	TGCAGTGCTAGAGGCGGTGCGTTTAGAGATACGCAGTATTTT
few	TRBV7-8	TRBJ1-1	-	CASSSYRSEAFF	TGTGCCAGCAGCTCCTACAGGAGTGAAGCTTTCTTT
-	TRBV29-1	TRBJ1-4	-	CSALDQGRRNEKLFF	TGCAGCGCCCTGGATCAGGGTAGGAGGAATGAAAAACTGTTTTTT
-	TRBV29-1	TRBJ1-2	-	CSVDGQGHGDYGYTF	TGCAGCGTTGACGGGCAGGGCCATGGCGACTATGGCTACACCTTC
-	TRBV2	TRBJ2-1	-	CASTMEQHNEQFF	TGTGCCAGCACAATGGAACAGCACAATGAGCAGTTCTTC
-	TRBV15	TRBJ1-2	TRBD1	CATSRDRRGDRGYTF	TGTGCCACCAGCAGAGATAGGAGGGGGGACAGGGGCTACACCTTC
-	TRBV7-2	TRBJ2-7	-	CASSRERSSYEQYF	TGTGCCAGCAGCCGTGAAAGATCCTCCTACGAGCAGTACTTC
many	TRBV20-1	TRBJ2-1	TRBD2	CSARGGLAGIDEQFF	TGCAGTGCTAGGGGGGGACTAGCGGGGATCGATGAGCAGTTCTTC
-	TRBV30	TRBJ2-7	-	CAFLGRGLVTYEQYF	TGTGCCTTCCTAGGCAGGGGACTCGTGACCTACGAGCAGTACTTC
-	TRBV20-1	TRBJ1-2	TRBD1	CSARQGATGYTF	TGCAGTGCTAGACAGGGGGCGACGGGCTACACCTTC
many	TRBV20-1	TRBJ2-5	-	CSAGRPGLGTATQYF	TGCAGTGCTGGGAGGCCGGGACTAGGGACAGCGACCCAGTACTTC